These T cell receptor beta chains were read from a single sample in a study of Graves' ophthalmopathy and Graves' hyperthyroidism. TCRdb ran MiXCR on the multiplex PCR reads and lists one entry per CDR3 protein. The sample gives roughly 610,000 distinct CDR3 sequences, around a fifth of which show up once; more than 5.5% is in the top ten. The sample taken for sequencing was peripheral blood. These receptors came from a woman aged 18-29 years with stable Graves' hyperthyroidism. Some clones in this sample may be carry-over from other donors' samples. The CDR3 runs from the conserved cysteine through the conserved F or W. Fields, in order: V gene, J gene, CDR3 protein.

>TRBV6-5|TRBJ2-7
CASSYDKRQGWDEQYF
>TRBV15|TRBJ2-2
CATTGGNTGELFF
>TRBV28|TRBJ2-5
CASEKLSSQETQHF
>TRBV7-8|TRBJ1-1
CASSFFGGFTEAFF
>TRBV5-1|TRBJ1-1
CASSPNPGPLSEAFF
>TRBV6-1|TRBJ2-5
CASSPPGPQETQYF
>TRBV6-5|TRBJ1-2
CASSYSPRSNYGYTF
>TRBV24-1|TRBJ2-7
CATSDSGRDEQYF
>TRBV28|TRBJ1-1
CASSFEGSTEAFF
>TRBV19|TRBJ1-5
CASSQMGGRYDQPQHF
>TRBV6-1|TRBJ1-2
CASSRTGGYNYGYTF
>TRBV2|TRBJ1-2
CASNTGGENGYTF
>TRBV12-3/TRBV12-4|TRBJ1-5
CASSSRLSNQPQHF
>TRBV6-5|TRBJ2-7
CASSYTGQGRHEQYF
>TRBV4-1|TRBJ1-2
CASRAGYGYTF
>TRBV5-1|TRBJ2-7
CASRRGGYYEQYF
>TRBV7-2|TRBJ2-7
CASSFAGTVPYEQYF
>TRBV28|TRBJ1-1
CASSWAGTGPPFF
>TRBV28|TRBJ2-2
CASSLYFEGTGRAGELFF
>TRBV10-2|TRBJ1-1
CASSESLILVRENTEAFF
>TRBV5-1|TRBJ2-5
CASSITGTKETQYF
>TRBV6-1|TRBJ2-7
CASRSPGQGPYEQYF
>TRBV5-6|TRBJ1-6
CVSTGPRNSPLHF
>TRBV7-3|TRBJ1-6
CASSEPPRSPPNSPLHF
>TRBV6-2/TRBV6-3|TRBJ2-7
CASNWDGSYEQYF
>TRBV2|TRBJ2-2
CASSRGSFNTGELFF
>TRBV12-3/TRBV12-4|TRBJ2-5
CASTPGTKETQYF
>TRBV5-1|TRBJ1-1
CANSPRQSVNTEAFF
>TRBV6-2/TRBV6-3|TRBJ2-5
CASSLARSRGETQYF
>TRBV6-2/TRBV6-3|TRBJ2-5
CASIQGETQYF
>TRBV28|TRBJ2-2
CASRGGSGPPNTGELFF
>TRBV7-2|TRBJ2-7
CASSSALQSYEQYF
>TRBV28|TRBJ2-6
CASTLLWGPGANVLTF
>TRBV12-3/TRBV12-4|TRBJ2-5
CASSLGVATGETQYF
>TRBV28|TRBJ2-7
CASSPLWDRVSYEQYF
>TRBV5-1|TRBJ2-2
CASSFLGGLNTGELFF
>TRBV7-8|TRBJ1-3
CASRAGGLNTIYF
>TRBV2|TRBJ1-2
CASSPQLSYTF
>TRBV6-5|TRBJ1-1
CASAGTANTEAFF
>TRBV28|TRBJ2-7
CASSQLRDSTYEQYF
>TRBV5-5|TRBJ2-7
CASSFYLQGSYEQYF
>TRBV4-3|TRBJ1-5
CASSQSGGGQPQHF
>TRBV6-1|TRBJ1-5
CASRDDRGRNQPQHF
>TRBV28|TRBJ2-7
CASKPGLAGSEQYF
>TRBV28|TRBJ1-1
CASNSGNTEAFF